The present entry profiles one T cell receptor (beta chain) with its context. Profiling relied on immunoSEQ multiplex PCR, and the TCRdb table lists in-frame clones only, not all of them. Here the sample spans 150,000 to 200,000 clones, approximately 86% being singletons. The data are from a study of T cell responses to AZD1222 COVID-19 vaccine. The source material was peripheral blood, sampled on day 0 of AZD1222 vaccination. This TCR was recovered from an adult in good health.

The CDR3 coding sequence is TGTGCCAGCCGGTATTCGGGGAACACCGGGGAGCTGTTTTTT. Its translation is CASRYSGNTGELFF. The chain carries TRBV11-2 and TRBJ2-2; no firm D call. In germline, CDR1 is SGHAT, CDR2 FQNNGV. V lost 8 bases and J 1 base, leaving 11 bases between the germline ends. The CDR3 has 14 amino acids.